Below, 11 T cell receptor beta chains from the same sample are listed, as sequenced in a study of spatial heterogeneity in lung cancer (dated by TCRdb to about 2019). Libraries came from 5' RACE. The instrument was a NextSeq 500. Through fastp at Q25 and MiXCR, TCRdb rebuilt clones from the public reads, retaining in-frame beta chains. Rows merge per CDR3 protein into single entries with the most common DNA and genes. The sample table records some 5,400 distinct CDR3 sequences; around 4% of these occur just once. The ten largest clones capture 9.5% to 15% of the sample. In light of the paper, this sample's time point label describes: sample taken at primary tumor resection. Sequences were derived from normal lung tissue next to the tumor, sampled at surgery. Receptors originate from a male donor with early-stage non-small cell lung cancer.

This clonotype is deemed large. CDR3 sequence: CASSGGGNRGHYGYTF. The CDR3 bases are TGTGCCAGCAGTGGGGGGGGCAACAGGGGCCACTATGGCTACACCTTC. The V and J genes are TRBV12-3 or TRBV12-4 and TRBJ1-2; 7 nucleotides align to TRBD1. The CDR3 is made up of 16 amino acids. The ends lost 5 bases at V and 3 bases at J; junction bases unmatched: 12.

This clonotype appeared many times. The rearrangement joins TRBV11-2 to TRBJ1-1; weak D call: TRBD1 (6 bases). Trimming took off 3 bases at V and 0 bases at J, with 8 bases between the two ends. This CDR3 region has 14 residues. Germline CDR1 reads SGHAT; CDR2 reads FQNNGV. The CDR3 loop is CASSFGQLNTEAFF. Written as DNA, the CDR3 is TGTGCCAGCAGCTTCGGACAGTTGAACACTGAAGCTTTCTTT.

This clonotype was seen at least ten times. The chain carries TRBV29-1 and TRBJ1-1; the D is unclear. Germline values: CDR1 SQVTM, CDR2 ANQGSEA. V shed 6 bases and J shed 0 bases, with 5 bases lying between them. The CDR3 runs 11 residues. This chain's CDR3 is CSVRMNTEAFF. In DNA form, the CDR3 reads TGCAGCGTACGGATGAACACTGAAGCTTTCTTT. The full variable domain, its missing parts supplied by reference TRBV29-1 and TRBJ1-1, is SAVISQKPSRDICQRGTSLTIQCQVDSQVTMMFWYRQQPGQSLTLIATANQGSEATYESGFVIDKFPISRPNLTFSTLTVSNMSPEDSSIYLCSVRMNTEAFFGQGTRLTVV.

This clonotype counts as medium-sized (0.01 to 0.1%). V gene TRBV6-5 combines with J gene TRBJ2-7; TRBD1 aligns across 8 bases. There are 15 residues in the CDR3. V shed 6 bases and J 5 bases; nucleotides not matched to a gene: 12. The V gene's germline CDR1 is MNHEY and CDR2 SVGAGI. The CDR3 spells CASRPLLDRVNEQYF. The CDR3 DNA reads as TGTGCCAGCAGACCCTTACTGGACAGGGTGAACGAGCAGTACTTC.

This clonotype is medium-sized in the sample. The rearrangement links TRBV7-9 to TRBJ1-2; the D gene is possibly TRBD1 (5 bases). Germline CDR1 is SEHNR and CDR2 is FQNEAQ (reference sequence). This CDR3 comprises 15 residues. V lost 2 bases, J lost 4 bases, and 14 bases lay in between. The CDR3 reads CASSLPQGRAYGYTF. CDR3 sequence (DNA): TGTGCCAGCAGCTTACCCCAGGGCAGGGCCTATGGCTACACCTTC.

A word on this clonotype: It may be a read error: a sequence one base away is much more abundant. The rearrangement uses TRBV14 and TRBJ2-3; D possibly matches TRBD1 or TRBD2 (5 bases each). From germline, CDR1 is SGHDN and CDR2 FVKESK. The V gene lost 4 bases and the J gene lost 1 base, with 12 bases spanning the gap. CDR3 size: 15 residues. The CDR3 DNA reads as TGTGCCAGCAGCCTTACCGGGACGGGCACAGATACGCAGTATTTT. It yields the protein CASSLTGTGTDTQYF.

In this sample, this clonotype turned up many times. A much larger clone sits a single nucleotide away, making a read error possible. This rearrangement joins TRBV30 to TRBJ1-1; 9 nucleotides agree with TRBD1. The CDR3 runs to 14 residues. Germline CDR1 and CDR2: GTSNPN and SVGIG (reference sequence). The V and J ends lost 1 base and 1 base, in that order; junction bases with no gene match: 1. The CDR3: CAWSGGQGNTEAFF. The CDR3 bases are TGTGCCTGGAGTGGGGGACAGGGGAACACTGAAGCTTTCTTT.

The chain has TRBV30 and TRBJ2-3; 7 bases fit TRBD1. The CDR3 spans 17 residues. After removal of 3 bases from V and 1 base from J, the junction contained 13 bases not matched to a gene. CDR1 is GTSNPN, CDR2 SVGIG, per germline (reference sequence). CDR3 in DNA: TGTGCCTGGAGCCCACTCCCCCCAGGGGGATGCACAGATACGCAGTATTTT. Its translation: CAWSPLPPGGCTDTQYF.

This clonotype has at least ten counts. The chain has TRBV19 and TRBJ1-6; D unclear. Trimming removed 5 bases from V and 17 bases from J, with 13 bases in between. CDR3 size: 11 residues. Per germline, CDR1 LNHDA and CDR2 SQIVND (reference sequence). The CDR3, as DNA: TGTGCCAGTAGTGTAATGGGCCAATTCCACTTT. Translating gives CASSVMGQFHF. The whole variable domain, remainder taken from reference TRBV19 and TRBJ1-6, is DGGITQSPKYLFRKEGQNVTLSCEQNLNHDAMYWYRQDPGQGLRLIYYSQIVNDFQKGDIAEGYSVSREKKESFPLTVTSAQKNPTAFYLCASSVMGQFHFGNGTRLTVT.

This clonotype came up many times. The V call is TRBV30, the J call TRBJ2-6; maybe TRBD1 (5 bases). With 2 bases removed from V and 3 bases from J, the gap between germline ends came to 14 bases. Germline V CDR1 and CDR2: GTSNPN, SVGIG (reference sequence). CDR3 length: 16 residues. CDR3 region: CAWSSQGQDGANVLTF. For the CDR3, the DNA is TGTGCCTGGAGTTCCCAGGGCCAGGATGGGGCCAACGTCCTGACTTTC.

This clonotype was detected ten times or more. The chain recombines TRBV5-6 with TRBJ2-6; the D is unclear. The CDR3 is 16 residues long. V dropped 4 bases and J dropped 2 bases, with 13 bases sitting between them. CDR1 and CDR2 (germline): SGHDT, YYEEEE. CDR3 DNA sequence: TGTGCCAGCAGCCCCGGTTCCGCGGCTGGGGCCAACGTCCTGACTTTC. It yields the protein CASSPGSAAGANVLTF.